The 7 T cell receptor beta chains in this list originate from one sample, sequenced in a study of cytomegalovirus exposure and HLA in healthy donors. 60 Vbeta and 13 Jbeta primers were used in PCR. Sequencing was performed with immunoSEQ multiplex PCR; in TCRdb, only in-frame clones are kept and a portion is missing. This sample yields under 200,000 clones, of which roughly 13% are seen a single time; about 7.8% belongs to the top ten. The sequenced sample was PBMCs. These receptor sequences come from a man between 45 and 60 years old in good health and CMV-seropositive.

The rearrangement joins TRBV19 to TRBJ2-7; the match to TRBD1 covers 9 bases. This CDR3 has 14 residues. The germline V gene has CDR1 LNHDA and CDR2 SQIVND (reference sequence). V lost 6 bases and J lost 5; bases outside the gene matches: 8. CDR3 DNA sequence: TGTGCCAGTAGGGGGGACAGGGTTTCCCACGAGCAGTACTTC. It encodes CASRGDRVSHEQYF.

The chain links TRBV6-1 to TRBJ2-5; D possibly corresponds to TRBD1 (6 bases). Germline V gene data show CDR1 as MNHNS and CDR2 as SASEGT. V was trimmed by 8 bases and J by 3 bases, leaving 16 bases between them. This CDR3 spans 14 amino acids. CDR3 region: CASQFGQRKETQYF. As DNA, the CDR3 is TGTGCCAGCCAATTCGGACAGAGAAAAGAGACCCAGTACTTC.

This clone was picked up a small number of times. The V and J genes are TRBV6-1 and TRBJ2-7; maybe TRBD1 (5 bases). The V and J ends lost 8 bases and 0 bases respectively, with 11 bases between them. The CDR3 runs to 13 residues. CDR1 and CDR2 (germline): MNHNS, SASEGT. The CDR3 here is CASGRRDSYEQYV. CDR3 DNA: TGTGCCAGCGGTCGCAGGGACTCCTACGAGCAGTACGTC.

This clone was seen a handful of times. The J gene is TRBJ1-1, the V gene TRBV19; the D gene is possibly TRBD1 (5 bases). The CDR3 totals 15 residues. V dropped 1 base and J dropped 1 base, with 10 bases sitting between them. Germline V CDR1 and CDR2: LNHDA, SQIVND (reference sequence). CDR3 sequence (DNA): TGTGCCAGTAGTATAGTGACAGAGCCGAACACTGAAGCTTTCTTT. Translated, it gives CASSIVTEPNTEAFF.

The chain recombines TRBV19 with TRBJ2-1; 7 bases are shared with TRBD1. The trim removed 4 bases at V and 6 bases at J, leaving 9 bases unmatched. This CDR3 contains 15 residues. Germline values: CDR1 LNHDA, CDR2 SQIVND (reference sequence). In nucleotides, the CDR3 is TGTGCCAGTAGTAGCCCGGGACAGATTTCCAATGAGCAGTTCTTC. This codes for CASSSPGQISNEQFF. Looking up the rest from reference TRBV19 and TRBJ2-1 gives the full variable domain: DGGITQSPKYLFRKEGQNVTLSCEQNLNHDAMYWYRQDPGQGLRLIYYSQIVNDFQKGDIAEGYSVSREKKESFPLTVTSAQKNPTAFYLCASSSPGQISNEQFFGPGTRLTVL.

This clone has only a few counts. The chain combines TRBV7-8 with TRBJ1-6; possibly TRBD1 for D (6 bases). CDR3 size: 15 residues. Germline CDR1 reads SGHVS; CDR2 reads FQNEAQ. V dropped 8 bases and J dropped 6 bases, with 17 bases sitting between them. The chain's CDR3 is CASGETGQTNSPLHF. The CDR3 DNA sequence: TGTGCCAGCGGAGAGACGGGACAAACTAATTCACCCCTCCACTTT.

J is TRBJ1-5 and V is TRBV11-3; possibly TRBD1 for D (5 bases). Germline V gene lookup returns CDR1 SGHNT and CDR2 YENEEA. The CDR3 consists of 14 residues. Trimming took 4 bases from V and 5 from J, leaving 12 bases between them. CDR3 residues: CASSSGGSDQPQHF. In DNA, the CDR3 is TGTGCCAGCAGCTCGGGGGGGTCGGATCAGCCCCAGCATTTT.